Listed here is a single T cell receptor beta chain. The antigen is undetermined. In the authors' workflow: Filtering differed, since immunoSEQ gave only junction sequences and no quality scores. Clones were read by immunoSEQ multiplex PCR, and TCRdb kept only the in-frame ones, dropping some. The V and J calls and clone size come from that table; D and trimming were worked out from the DNA. The top ten hold 24% of the sample, which has approximately 110,000 clones, approximately 70% seen once. Each CD8 memory set brought CD45RO+ cells together with CCR7-negative CD45RA+ TemRA cells. The record originates from a study of shared clonotypes between healthy human individuals. Study information: For every donor, three CD4 naive, three CD4 memory, two CD8 naive and one CD8 memory plates were used. Findings of the study overall: Clonotypes which were not shared had lower generation probabilities than clonotypes that all four donors shared.

Germline V gene sequence: CDR1 MGHRA, CDR2 YSYEKL. V was pared by 1 base and J by 1 base, with 0 bases of the junction left unmatched. The CDR3 spans 15 residues. The source material was memory CD8+ T cells sorted from blood. The subset denotes: CD45RO+ cells pooled with CCR7-negative TemRA cells. The genes are TRBV4-1 and TRBJ2-3, with 9 bases lining up with TRBD1. This sequence originates from a woman aged 25 to 39 in good health. In DNA form, the CDR3 reads TGCGCCAGCAGCCAAGGGGACAGGGGCACAGATACGCAGTATTTT. Encoded protein: CASSQGDRGTDTQYF.